This passage covers 11 T cell receptor beta chains from one sample sequenced in a study of vaccination and CD4 T cells after COVID-19. Their cognate antigens are unknown. At the Johns Hopkins FTIC core, DNA taken from cultured CD4+ T cells was sequenced by way of the Oncomine TCR Beta short-read assay. From the PCR reads, TCRdb called clonotypes with MiXCR, one entry per CDR3 protein. The sample comprises roughly 20,000 distinct CDR3 sequences, around 80% of which are singletons, and less than 20% rests with the top ten. Indicated treatment: approximately nine-day PBMC culture with coronavirus spike peptide pools or control peptides (ViraFEST assay). Sequencing was performed on CD4+ T cells from blood, cultured in vitro, taken after SARS-CoV-2 vaccination. The origin of the receptors is a human donor who received a COVID-19 vaccine.

The CDR3 coding sequence is TGTGCCAGCAGTCCTGACAGGGGTGGGGCAGATACGCAGTATTTT. It encodes CASSPDRGGADTQYF. This chain uses TRBV12-3 or TRBV12-4 with TRBJ2-3, with 8 positions matching TRBD1. The CDR3 consists of 15 residues. The junction had 8 bases not matched to a gene; V was cut back by 5 bases and J by 4 bases.

The chain carries TRBV20-1 and TRBJ2-3; 7 positions agree with TRBD1. J lost 6 bases, V lost 0 bases, and 9 bases had no gene match. Germline-derived CDR1 and CDR2 are DFQATT and SNEGSKA (reference sequence). The CDR3 has 15 amino acids. The chain's CDR3 is CSAREDRVVGDTQYF. CDR3 nucleotide sequence: TGCAGTGCTAGAGAAGACAGGGTAGTCGGGGATACGCAGTATTTT.

The V call is TRBV19, the J call TRBJ2-5; perhaps TRBD2 as D (6 bases). With 3 bases removed from V and 4 bases from J, the gap between germline ends came to 12 bases. There are 14 residues in the CDR3. Germline CDR1 LNHDA, CDR2 SQIVND (reference sequence). CDR3 bases: TGTGCCAGTAGTATCTCCCGGGGGAGAGAGACCCAGTACTTC. It specifies CASSISRGRETQYF.

This clonotype was seen a few times. V is TRBV6-5 and J is TRBJ1-6; D call uncertain. Germline V CDR1 and CDR2: MNHEY, SVGAGI. CDR3 length: 15 residues. V lost 3 bases to trimming and J lost 5 bases, with 11 bases between them. For the CDR3, the DNA is TGTGCCAGCAGTTATCGGACGGCTGATAATTCACCCCTCCACTTT. Its protein is CASSYRTADNSPLHF.

This clonotype was seen only once. The chain uses TRBV5-1 and TRBJ2-5, with D perhaps matching TRBD2 (5 bases). In germline, CDR1 is SGHRS, CDR2 YFSETQ. This CDR3 contains 13 residues. V was shortened by 4 bases and J by 4 bases, with 11 bases between the two germline ends. As DNA, the CDR3 is TGCGCCAGCAGCCCGGGCGGAGGAGAGACCCAGTACTTC. Encoded protein: CASSPGGGETQYF.

The chain combines TRBV2 with TRBJ2-3; D gene uncertain. Germline-derived CDR1 and CDR2 are SNHLY and FYNNEI. The CDR3 spans 12 residues. Trimming took off 5 bases at V and 3 bases at J, with 6 bases between the two ends. DNA of the CDR3: TGTGCCAGCAGTCTTTGGACAGATACGCAGTATTTT. Protein sequence: CASSLWTDTQYF.

There are a few counts of this clonotype. The chain joins TRBV30 to TRBJ1-5; possibly TRBD1 for D (5 bases). CDR1 GTSNPN and CDR2 SVGIG come from the germline V gene (reference sequence). Trimming took 0 bases from V and 2 from J, leaving 5 bases between them. The CDR3 is made up of 13 amino acids. Here the CDR3 reads CAWSVQGNQPQHF. CDR3 DNA: TGTGCCTGGAGTGTACAGGGCAATCAGCCCCAGCATTTT.

The V call is TRBV24-1, the J call TRBJ1-2, with D perhaps TRBD1 (5 bases). The germline V gene has CDR1 KGHDR and CDR2 SFDVKD. The CDR3 length is 12 residues. V was shortened by 4 bases and J by 6 bases, with 8 bases between the two germline ends. CDR3 coding DNA: TGTGCCACCAGTGACCCCAGGGATGGCTACACCTTC. It codes for CATSDPRDGYTF.

This clonotype is labeled medium-sized. This chain uses TRBV4-2 with TRBJ2-7; 8 nucleotides agree with TRBD1. Germline CDR1 and CDR2: LGHNA and YNFKEQ. The V gene end was trimmed by 0 bases and the J gene end by 2 bases; junction bases not matched to a gene: 6. This CDR3 spans 16 amino acids. The CDR3, as DNA: TGTGCCAGCAGCCAAGAGGCGGACAGGGACCCCTACGAGCAGTACTTC. Its translation: CASSQEADRDPYEQYF.

The gene calls are TRBV30 and TRBJ1-6; no clear D. V lost 4 bases and J lost 6, with 16 bases in between. Germline CDR1 and CDR2: GTSNPN and SVGIG (reference sequence). The CDR3 covers 15 residues. The CDR3 loop reads CAWTAGITTNSPLHF. In DNA, the CDR3 is TGTGCCTGGACGGCGGGGATAACCACTAATTCACCCCTCCACTTT.

The gene calls are TRBV27 and TRBJ2-5; a weak D match, TRBD1 (5 bases). Germline-derived CDR1 and CDR2 are MNHEY and SMNVEV (reference sequence). Trimming removed 3 bases at V and 3 bases at J, with 8 bases between. The CDR3 is 13 amino acids. CDR3 DNA sequence: TGTGCCAGCAGTTTCCAGACAGAAGAGACCCAGTACTTC. Protein product: CASSFQTEETQYF.